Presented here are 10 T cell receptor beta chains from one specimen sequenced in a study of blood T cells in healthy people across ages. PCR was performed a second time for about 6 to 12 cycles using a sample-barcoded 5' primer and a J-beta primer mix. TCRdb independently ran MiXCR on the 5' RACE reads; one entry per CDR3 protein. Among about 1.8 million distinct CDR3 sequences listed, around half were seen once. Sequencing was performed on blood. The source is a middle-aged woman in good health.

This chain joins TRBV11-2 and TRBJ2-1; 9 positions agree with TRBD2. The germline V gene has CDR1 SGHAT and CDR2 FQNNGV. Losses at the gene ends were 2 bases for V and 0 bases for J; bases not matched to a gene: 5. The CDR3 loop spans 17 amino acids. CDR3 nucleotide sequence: TGTGCCAGCAGCTTAAGCGGGGGGTCATTCTCCTACAATGAGCAGTTCTTC. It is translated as CASSLSGGSFSYNEQFF.

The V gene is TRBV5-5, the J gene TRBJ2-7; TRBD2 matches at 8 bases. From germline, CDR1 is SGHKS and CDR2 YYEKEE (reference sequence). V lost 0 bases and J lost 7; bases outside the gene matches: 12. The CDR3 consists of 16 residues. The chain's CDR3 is CASSLEVGGAYNEQYF. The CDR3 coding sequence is TGTGCCAGCAGCTTGGAAGTCGGGGGGGCATACAATGAGCAGTACTTC. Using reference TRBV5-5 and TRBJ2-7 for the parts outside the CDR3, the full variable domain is DAGVTQSPTHLIKTRGQQVTLRCSPISGHKSVSWYQQVLGQGPQFIFQYYEKEERGRGNFPDRFSARQFPNYSSELNVNALLLGDSALYLCASSLEVGGAYNEQYFGPGTRLTVT.

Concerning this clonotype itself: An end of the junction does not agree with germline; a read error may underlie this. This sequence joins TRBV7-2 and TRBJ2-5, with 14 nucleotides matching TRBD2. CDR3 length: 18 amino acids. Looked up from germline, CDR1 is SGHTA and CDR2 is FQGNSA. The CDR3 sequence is CASSLEPGLAGEQETQCF. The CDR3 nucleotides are TGTGCCAGCAGCTTAGAGCCGGGACTAGCGGGAGAGCAAGAGACCCAGTGCTTC.

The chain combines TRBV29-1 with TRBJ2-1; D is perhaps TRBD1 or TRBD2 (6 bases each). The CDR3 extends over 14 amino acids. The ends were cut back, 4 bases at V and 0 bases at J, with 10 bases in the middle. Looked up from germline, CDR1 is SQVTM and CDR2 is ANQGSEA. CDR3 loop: CSVAGGLSYNEQFF. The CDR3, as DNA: TGCAGCGTTGCTGGGGGGCTCTCCTACAATGAGCAGTTCTTC.

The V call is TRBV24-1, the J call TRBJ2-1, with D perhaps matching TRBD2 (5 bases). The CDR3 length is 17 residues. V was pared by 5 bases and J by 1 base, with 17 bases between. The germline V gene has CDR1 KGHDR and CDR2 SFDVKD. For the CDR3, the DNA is TGTGCCACCAGTGGTTCGACGGGGATGGTATCCTACAATGAGCAGTTCTTC. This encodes CATSGSTGMVSYNEQFF.

The CDR3 here is CASSSVSGGEEKLFF. The CDR3, as DNA: TGTGCCAGCAGTTCCGTCTCGGGCGGGGAAGAAAAACTGTTTTTT. The chain has TRBV28 and TRBJ1-4; D unclear. Germline lookup yields CDR1 MDHEN and CDR2 SYDVKM. V shed 4 bases and J shed 8 bases, with 17 bases lying between them. The CDR3 runs to 15 residues.

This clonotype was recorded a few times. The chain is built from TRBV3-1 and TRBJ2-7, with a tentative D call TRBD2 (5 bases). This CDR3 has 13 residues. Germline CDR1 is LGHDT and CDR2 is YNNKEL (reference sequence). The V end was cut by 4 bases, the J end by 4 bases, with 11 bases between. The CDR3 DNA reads TGTGCCAGCAGCCTAGGGTGGGAGTACGAGCAGTACTTC. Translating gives CASSLGWEYEQYF.

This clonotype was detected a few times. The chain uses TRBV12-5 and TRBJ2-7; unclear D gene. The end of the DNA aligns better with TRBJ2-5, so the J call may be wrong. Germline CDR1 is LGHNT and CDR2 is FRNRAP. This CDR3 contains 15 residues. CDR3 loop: CASGSSGQWGETQYF. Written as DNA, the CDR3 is TGTGCTAGTGGGTCGTCGGGTCAATGGGGAGAGACCCAGTACTTC.

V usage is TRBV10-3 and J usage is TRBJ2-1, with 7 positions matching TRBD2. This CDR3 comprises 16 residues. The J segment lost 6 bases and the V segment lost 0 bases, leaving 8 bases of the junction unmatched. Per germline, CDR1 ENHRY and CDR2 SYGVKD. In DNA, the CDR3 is TGTGCCATCAGTGAGTCAGGACCGGGGAGGGTCAATGAGCAGTTCTTC. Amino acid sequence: CAISESGPGRVNEQFF.

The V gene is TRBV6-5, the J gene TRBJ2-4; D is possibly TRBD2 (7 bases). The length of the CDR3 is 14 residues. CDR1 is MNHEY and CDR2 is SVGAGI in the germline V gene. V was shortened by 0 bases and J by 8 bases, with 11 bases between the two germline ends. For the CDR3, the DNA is TGTGCCAGCAGTTACTCACAGGGAGGGGACATTCAGTACTTC. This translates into CASSYSQGGDIQYF.